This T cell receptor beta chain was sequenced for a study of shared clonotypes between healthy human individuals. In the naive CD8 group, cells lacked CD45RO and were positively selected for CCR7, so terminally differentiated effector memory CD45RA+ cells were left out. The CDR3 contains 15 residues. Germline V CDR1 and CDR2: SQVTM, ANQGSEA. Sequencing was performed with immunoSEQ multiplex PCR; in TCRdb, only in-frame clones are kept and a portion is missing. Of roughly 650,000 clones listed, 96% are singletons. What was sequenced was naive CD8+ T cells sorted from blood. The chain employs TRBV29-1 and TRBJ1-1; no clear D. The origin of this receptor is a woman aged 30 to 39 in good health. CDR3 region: CTILGQVRMNTEAFF. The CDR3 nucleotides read TGCACCATTCTTGGGCAGGTGAGGATGAACACTGAAGCTTTCTTT.